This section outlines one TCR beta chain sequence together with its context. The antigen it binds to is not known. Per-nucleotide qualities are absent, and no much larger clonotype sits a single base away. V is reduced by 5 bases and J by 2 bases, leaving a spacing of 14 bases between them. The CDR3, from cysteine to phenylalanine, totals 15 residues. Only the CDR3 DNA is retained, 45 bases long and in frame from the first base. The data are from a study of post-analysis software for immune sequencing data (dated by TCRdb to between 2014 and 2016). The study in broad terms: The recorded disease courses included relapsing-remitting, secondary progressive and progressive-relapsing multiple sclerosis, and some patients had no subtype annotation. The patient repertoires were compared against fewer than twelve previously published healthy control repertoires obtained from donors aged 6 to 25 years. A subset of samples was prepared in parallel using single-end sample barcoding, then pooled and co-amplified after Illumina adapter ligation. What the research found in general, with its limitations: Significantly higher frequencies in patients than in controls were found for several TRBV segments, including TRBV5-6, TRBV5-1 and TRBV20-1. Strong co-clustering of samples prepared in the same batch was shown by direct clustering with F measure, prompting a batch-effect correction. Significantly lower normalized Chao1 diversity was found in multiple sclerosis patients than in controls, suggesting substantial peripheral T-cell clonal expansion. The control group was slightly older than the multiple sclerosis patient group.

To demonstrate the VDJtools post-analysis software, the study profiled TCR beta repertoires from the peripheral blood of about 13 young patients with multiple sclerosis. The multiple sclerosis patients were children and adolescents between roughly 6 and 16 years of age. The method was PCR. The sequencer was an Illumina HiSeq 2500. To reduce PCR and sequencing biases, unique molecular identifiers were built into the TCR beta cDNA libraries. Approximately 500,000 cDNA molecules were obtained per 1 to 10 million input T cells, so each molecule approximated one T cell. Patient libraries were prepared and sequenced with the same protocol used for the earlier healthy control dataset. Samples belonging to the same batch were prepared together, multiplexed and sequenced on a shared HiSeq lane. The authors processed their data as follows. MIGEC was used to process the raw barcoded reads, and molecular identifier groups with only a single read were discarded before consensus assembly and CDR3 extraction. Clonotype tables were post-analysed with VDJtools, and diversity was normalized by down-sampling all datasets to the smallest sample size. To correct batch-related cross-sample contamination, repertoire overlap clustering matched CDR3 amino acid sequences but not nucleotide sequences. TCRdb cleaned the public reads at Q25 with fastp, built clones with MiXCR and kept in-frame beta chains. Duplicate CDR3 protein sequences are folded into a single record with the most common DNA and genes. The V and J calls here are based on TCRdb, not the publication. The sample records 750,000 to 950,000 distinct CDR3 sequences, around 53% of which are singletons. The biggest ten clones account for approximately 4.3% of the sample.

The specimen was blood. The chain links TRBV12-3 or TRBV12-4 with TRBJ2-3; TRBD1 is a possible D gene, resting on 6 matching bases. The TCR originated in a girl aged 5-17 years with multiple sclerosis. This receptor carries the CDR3 CASSPGQSNTDTQYF. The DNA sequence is TGTGCCAGCAGTCCTGGACAGAGTAACACAGATACGCAGTATTTT.